This T cell receptor (beta chain) was found in a study of shared T cell receptors in the human thymus. Assay: immunoSEQ multiplex PCR; the TCRdb copy retains only in-frame clones and omits some. The sample carries some 760,000 clones, approximately 83% recorded once. Germline CDR1 and CDR2: MNHEY and SVGAGI. J lost 8 bases, V lost 2 bases, and 8 bases had no gene match. The CDR3 is 16 residues long. These data were likewise used in another study, on human thymus T cells. From that study: It was healthy Finnish infants having corrective surgery for congenital heart defects who were the donors. Resections from corrective heart surgery provided thymus tissue. Gene usage for V and J segments appeared biased in thymic and blood repertoires. Thymic repertoires overlap heavily among unrelated individuals, related research has reported.

This clonotype was sampled from a girl in the first two years of life with a congenital heart defect. The chain combines TRBV6-5 with TRBJ1-4, with 10 bases that match TRBD1. Sequenced: thymocytes. For the CDR3, the DNA is TGTGCCAGCAGTTACGGGGGGACAGGGGAAGGGGAAAAACTGTTTTTT. It specifies CASSYGGTGEGEKLFF.